A single T cell receptor beta chain is shown here with its context. This specimen comes from a study of control samples from healthy donors and cancer patients. The protocol was immunoSEQ multiplex PCR, while the TCRdb copy is restricted to in-frame clones and leaves out a portion. The sample spans about 190,000 clones; the ten largest clones claim under 2.5%. This clonotype originated in a woman in her 30s in good health. The sequencing sample was made of blood.

CDR3 DNA sequence: TGTGCCAGCAGTTACGGCAGGGAGAACTATGGCTACACCTTC. Translation gives CASSYGRENYGYTF. The rearrangement joins TRBV6-5 to TRBJ1-2, with TRBD1 as a possible D gene (5 bases). In germline, CDR1 is MNHEY, CDR2 SVGAGI. The CDR3 consists of 14 residues. V shed 2 bases and J shed 2 bases, with 9 bases lying between them.